These 31 T cell receptor beta chains originate from one sample sequenced in a study of T-cell memory formation after mild COVID-19. TCRdb recomputed calls from the 5' RACE reads with MiXCR, one row per CDR3 protein. The table records over 120,000 distinct CDR3 sequences, roughly 6.3% of them present only once. Sequencing used PBMCs or a T cell subset sorted from them (not recorded which). Receptors originate from an adult woman who had mild COVID-19 (a few samples of this study predate the infection). Cell type and time point are not known.

CDR3 region: CASLPGGAPDTQYF. In nucleotides, the CDR3 is TGTGCCAGCCTGCCAGGAGGGGCTCCAGATACGCAGTATTTT. The rearrangement uses TRBV7-2 and TRBJ2-3; D is perhaps TRBD2 (6 bases). Looked up from germline, CDR1 is SGHTA and CDR2 is FQGNSA. This CDR3 is built from 14 residues. V was trimmed by 8 bases and J by 4 bases, leaving 16 bases between them.

The DNA for the CDR3 is TGTGCCACCAGTGATTGGACAGGGCTAAAAGAGACCCAGTACTTC. Amino acids: CATSDWTGLKETQYF. This chain links TRBV24-1 with TRBJ2-5, with 8 nucleotides matching TRBD1. J lost 3 bases, V lost 2 bases, and 4 bases had no gene match. Germline CDR1 is KGHDR and CDR2 is SFDVKD. There are 15 residues in the CDR3.

Many counts were recorded for this clonotype. The chain joins TRBV9 to TRBJ2-5, with D perhaps being TRBD1 or TRBD2 (5 bases each). Germline V CDR1 and CDR2: SGDLS, YYNGEE. This CDR3 spans 13 amino acids. The ends were cut back, 3 bases at V and 5 bases at J, with 11 bases in the middle. CDR3 sequence reads: CASSAGARETQYF. CDR3 nucleotides: TGTGCCAGCAGCGCCGGGGCGCGGGAGACCCAGTACTTC.

The rearrangement joins TRBV25-1 to TRBJ2-1, with a weak D call TRBD1 (6 bases). With 4 bases removed from V and 9 bases from J, the gap between germline ends came to 22 bases. The CDR3 length is 16 residues. The V gene's germline CDR1 is MGHDK and CDR2 SYGVNS. In DNA form, the CDR3 reads TGTGCCAGCAGTGCCCCGGGACGAGAACGAGGGGGTGAGCAGTTCTTC. Its translation is CASSAPGRERGGEQFF.

The chain uses TRBV6-5 and TRBJ2-1; tentative D call: TRBD1 (5 bases). The CDR3 loop spans 16 amino acids. Trimming removed 5 bases at V and 4 bases at J, with 18 bases between. Germline V gene lookup returns CDR1 MNHEY and CDR2 SVGAGI. For the CDR3, the DNA is TGTGCCAGCAGTACCACATCAGGGCTTTTATACAATGAGCAGTTCTTC. Translated, it gives CASSTTSGLLYNEQFF.

The table lists this clonotype with many counts. The chain uses TRBV7-3 and TRBJ2-3; D is undetermined. The germline gives CDR1 SGHTA, CDR2 FQGTGA. V lost 0 bases to trimming and J lost 0 bases, with 10 bases between them. This CDR3 is 16 amino acids long. The CDR3 nucleotides read TGTGCCAGCAGCTTAACCCCAAGTATGAGCACAGATACGCAGTATTTT. Translation: CASSLTPSMSTDTQYF.

The chain is built from TRBV24-1 and TRBJ2-2; D is possibly TRBD2 (5 bases). V was shortened by 1 base and J by 6 bases, with 20 bases between the two germline ends. CDR1 is KGHDR, CDR2 SFDVKD, per germline. The CDR3 is 18 amino acids. The CDR3 here is CATSDLDPRDRKAGELFF. The CDR3 nucleotides read TGTGCCACCAGTGATTTAGATCCGAGGGATAGGAAAGCCGGGGAGCTGTTTTTT.

This clonotype was seen many times. The chain links TRBV10-2 to TRBJ2-5; D unresolved. This CDR3 is built from 11 residues. V was clipped by 6 bases and J by 3 bases, with 5 bases between them. Germline values: CDR1 WSHSY, CDR2 SAAADI. CDR3 amino acids: CASRGKETQYF. CDR3 in DNA: TGCGCCAGCAGGGGCAAAGAGACCCAGTACTTC.

This clonotype was recorded at least ten times. This chain connects TRBV7-9 to TRBJ1-6, with a weak D call TRBD1 (5 bases). CDR1 is SEHNR and CDR2 is FQNEAQ in the germline V gene (reference sequence). The CDR3 runs to 15 residues. Trimming left V 1 base short and J 16 bases short, with 20 bases between. The CDR3 region is CASSLDGTGSLKLHF. Here the CDR3 DNA reads TGTGCCAGCAGCTTAGACGGGACGGGGTCGTTAAAGCTCCACTTT.

This clonotype was seen more than once but under ten times. The chain couples TRBV20-1 to TRBJ2-5; possible D gene TRBD1, 5 bases. The germline gives CDR1 DFQATT, CDR2 SNEGSKA (reference sequence). The CDR3 covers 15 residues. Trimming removed 2 bases from V and 4 bases from J, with 17 bases in between. CDR3 coding DNA: TGCAGTGCTAGACCAGGACAACCTCCTTCAGAGACCCAGTACTTC. Translation: CSARPGQPPSETQYF.

This chain connects TRBV6-5 to TRBJ2-1; the match to TRBD2 covers 10 bases. Germline-derived CDR1 and CDR2 are MNHEY and SVGAGI. J gave up 8 bases and V 6 bases, and 10 bases lay outside the gene matches. The CDR3 has 15 residues. This chain's CDR3 is CASRIQREGVYEQFF. CDR3 in DNA: TGTGCCAGCAGGATCCAGCGGGAGGGCGTATATGAGCAGTTCTTC.

The V and J genes are TRBV10-3 and TRBJ1-5, with D tentatively TRBD1 (5 bases). Deletions cut 8 bases from V and 0 bases from J, with 11 bases between. The CDR3 has 14 amino acids. Per germline, CDR1 ENHRY and CDR2 SYGVKD. The CDR3 loop reads CAIAAGNSNQPQHF. The CDR3 DNA sequence: TGTGCCATCGCGGCAGGGAATAGCAATCAGCCCCAGCATTTT.

This clonotype was recorded at least ten times. The V call is TRBV7-9, the J call TRBJ2-2; D perhaps matches TRBD1 (7 bases). CDR1 is SEHNR, CDR2 FQNEAQ, per germline (reference sequence). The CDR3 consists of 13 residues. V lost 4 bases, J lost 5 bases, and 8 bases lay in between. The CDR3 reads CASSSGGTGELFF. In DNA form, the CDR3 reads TGTGCCAGCAGCTCAGGGGGGACCGGGGAGCTGTTTTTT.

This clonotype has more than one count but fewer than ten. This chain uses TRBV27 with TRBJ2-4, with no clear D. The germline V and J ends were trimmed by 1 base and 3 bases, with 7 bases remaining between them. This CDR3 comprises 14 residues. Germline V lookup: CDR1 MNHEY, CDR2 SMNVEV (reference sequence). The CDR3 spells CASSLLGNKNIQYF. The CDR3 DNA is TGTGCCAGCAGTTTATTGGGCAACAAAAACATTCAGTACTTC.

The chain couples TRBV7-2 to TRBJ2-2, with D possibly being TRBD1 or TRBD2 (5 bases each). Trimming cost V 2 bases and J 4 bases, with 11 bases left between them. This CDR3 region has 15 residues. Germline values: CDR1 SGHTA, CDR2 FQGNSA. The CDR3 DNA sequence: TGTGCCAGCAGCTTAAGAGGGGTTATCACCGGGGAGCTGTTTTTT. Translated: CASSLRGVITGELFF.

This clonotype occurred many times. The rearrangement joins TRBV15 to TRBJ2-1, with 7 bases that match TRBD2. Germline trimming cut 3 bases from V and 0 bases from J; bases unmatched to any gene: 11. The CDR3 runs 18 residues. The germline V gene has CDR1 LNHNV and CDR2 YYDKDF (reference sequence). The CDR3, as DNA: TGTGCCACCAGCAGCGGGAGGCTTAGGCGGAGCTCCTACAATGAGCAGTTCTTC. It encodes CATSSGRLRRSSYNEQFF.

A few counts support this clonotype. This chain uses TRBV5-1 with TRBJ2-3, with D possibly TRBD1 on 6 matching bases. The germline V gene encodes CDR1 SGHRS and CDR2 YFSETQ. Trimming left V 2 bases short and J 3 bases short, with 10 bases between. The CDR3 has 14 amino acids. CDR3 DNA: TGCGCCAGCAGCTTAGCAACAGGGACAGATACGCAGTATTTT. This sequence encodes CASSLATGTDTQYF.

The chain links TRBV12-3 or TRBV12-4 to TRBJ2-1; maybe TRBD1 (5 bases). The length of the CDR3 is 14 residues. V lost 6 bases and J lost 8, with 17 bases in between. Here the CDR3 DNA reads TGTGCCAGCAGCTCCCAGGGCCTTCGAGATGAGCAGTTCTTC. Its translation is CASSSQGLRDEQFF.

This clonotype has just a few counts. The chain carries TRBV5-1 and TRBJ2-1; D is undetermined. The CDR3 loop spans 14 amino acids. The ends were cut back, 1 base at V and 5 bases at J, with 10 bases in the middle. Germline values: CDR1 SGHRS, CDR2 YFSETQ. CDR3 bases: TGCGCCAGCAGCTTGCAATCCCTCAACAATGAGCAGTTCTTC. Amino acids: CASSLQSLNNEQFF.

J is TRBJ1-6 and V is TRBV10-3; no definite D call. V lost 0 bases, J lost 7 bases, and 19 bases lay in between. Per the germline V gene, CDR1 is ENHRY and CDR2 is SYGVKD. The CDR3 is 18 amino acids. DNA of the CDR3: TGTGCCATCAGTGAGTCGACTCGGCAGGCGCAACGAAATTCACCCCTCCACTTT. Translation: CAISESTRQAQRNSPLHF.

This clonotype was counted many times. The chain has TRBV29-1 and TRBJ1-1, with no clear D. The CDR3 runs to 13 residues. Per germline, CDR1 SQVTM and CDR2 ANQGSEA. V dropped 3 bases and J dropped 0 bases, with 8 bases sitting between them. CDR3 coding DNA: TGCAGCGTTGATCCCAGGTTGAACACTGAAGCTTTCTTT. This codes for CSVDPRLNTEAFF.

Of note for this clonotype: A much larger clone differs from this one at a single base, so this may be a read error. The chain combines TRBV11-2 with TRBJ2-5, with D unclear. The germline V and J ends were trimmed by 2 bases and 3 bases, with 10 bases remaining between them. CDR1 is SGHAT and CDR2 is FQNNGV in the germline V gene. This CDR3 region has 14 residues. The CDR3 spells CASSLYVLEETQYF. CDR3 in DNA: TGTGCCAGCAGCTTATATGTACTCGAAGAGACCCAGTACTTC.

This clonotype was found many times. The V call is TRBV10-2, the J call TRBJ2-5; D is ambiguous. Per the germline V gene, CDR1 is WSHSY and CDR2 is SAAADI. The CDR3 spans 13 residues. With 8 bases removed from V and 1 base from J, the gap between germline ends came to 11 bases. CDR3: CASGRMPQETQYF. The CDR3 DNA follows: TGCGCCAGCGGCCGAATGCCCCAAGAGACCCAGTACTTC.

This clonotype was detected ten times or more. This chain joins TRBV7-9 and TRBJ1-1; no reliable D call. The ends were cut back, 0 bases at V and 4 bases at J, with 9 bases in the middle. In germline, CDR1 is SEHNR, CDR2 FQNEAQ (reference sequence). This CDR3 has 14 amino acids. The CDR3 loop reads CASSLAGGSTEAFF. Here the CDR3 DNA reads TGTGCCAGCAGCTTAGCCGGCGGCAGCACTGAAGCTTTCTTT.

The V call is TRBV7-2, the J call TRBJ1-2, with TRBD1 matching over 8 bases. Unmatched junction bases numbered 4, after V lost 4 bases and J lost 0 bases. The CDR3 consists of 15 residues. Germline loops: CDR1 SGHTA, CDR2 FQGNSA. CDR3 in DNA: TGTGCCAGCAGCTCTGACAGGGGCCCTAACTATGGCTACACCTTC. This codes for CASSSDRGPNYGYTF.

In this sample, this clonotype turned up many times. The V gene is TRBV7-2, the J gene TRBJ1-2; TRBD1 might be the D (6 bases). V gave up 7 bases and J gave up 8 bases, with 17 bases separating them. The CDR3 extends over 13 amino acids. The germline V gene encodes CDR1 SGHTA and CDR2 FQGNSA. CDR3 DNA sequence: TGTGCCAGCACCCTAATCACAGGGAAAGGCTACACCTTC. Translating gives CASTLITGKGYTF.

This clonotype was detected many times. This chain connects TRBV4-1 to TRBJ2-1; 7 nucleotides line up with TRBD2. The CDR3 runs to 13 residues. Germline V lookup: CDR1 MGHRA, CDR2 YSYEKL. The V segment lost 0 bases and the J segment 16 bases; nucleotides outside the gene matches: 9. The CDR3: CASSQDPGGWKFF. The CDR3 nucleotides are TGCGCCAGCAGCCAAGATCCGGGGGGATGGAAATTCTTC.

This clonotype was counted at least ten times. V usage is TRBV11-1 and J usage is TRBJ2-1; D remains ambiguous. The germline V and J ends were trimmed by 0 bases and 5 bases, with 11 bases remaining between them. This CDR3 is 15 amino acids long. Per germline, CDR1 SGHAT and CDR2 FQDESV (reference sequence). As DNA, the CDR3 is TGTGCCAGCAGCTTAGCCAGTACTCACAACAATGAGCAGTTCTTC. Its protein product is CASSLASTHNNEQFF.

This clonotype has a count of ten or more. The CDR3 protein is CASSLTGGTDTQYF. In DNA, the CDR3 is TGTGCCAGCAGCTTGACGGGGGGGACAGATACGCAGTATTTT. This chain uses TRBV7-9 with TRBJ2-3; 8 bases match TRBD2. Germline CDR1 is SEHNR and CDR2 is FQNEAQ (reference sequence). V shed 3 bases and J 3 bases; nucleotides not matched to a gene: 2. CDR3 length: 14 amino acids.

The chain recombines TRBV29-1 with TRBJ2-5, with 7 bases that match TRBD2. The junction had 12 bases not matched to a gene; V was cut back by 7 bases and J by 4 bases. The CDR3 has 14 residues. The V gene's germline CDR1 is SQVTM and CDR2 ANQGSEA. In DNA form, the CDR3 reads TGCAGCGGGGCCTCGGGCGGGGGAGGAGAGACCCAGTACTTC. Protein sequence: CSGASGGGGETQYF.

This clonotype showed up many times. The chain combines TRBV10-3 with TRBJ2-3; the D gene is possibly TRBD2 (5 bases). V was clipped by 5 bases and J by 5 bases, with 5 bases between them. This CDR3 spans 11 amino acids. CDR1 ENHRY and CDR2 SYGVKD come from the germline V gene. Written as DNA, the CDR3 is TGTGCCATCAGTCGGGGAGATACGCAGTATTTT. It encodes CAISRGDTQYF.